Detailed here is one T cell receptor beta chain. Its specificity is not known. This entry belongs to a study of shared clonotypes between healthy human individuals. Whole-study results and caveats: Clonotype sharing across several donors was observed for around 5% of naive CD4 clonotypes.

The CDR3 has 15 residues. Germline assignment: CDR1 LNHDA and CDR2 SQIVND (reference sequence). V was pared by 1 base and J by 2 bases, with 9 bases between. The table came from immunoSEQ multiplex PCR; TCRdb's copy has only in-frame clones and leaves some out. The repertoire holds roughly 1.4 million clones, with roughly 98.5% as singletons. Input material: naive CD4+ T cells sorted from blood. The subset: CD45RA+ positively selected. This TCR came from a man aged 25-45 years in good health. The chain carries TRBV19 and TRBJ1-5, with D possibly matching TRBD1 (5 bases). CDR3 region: CASSIGVGRNQPQHF. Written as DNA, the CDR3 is TGTGCCAGTAGTATAGGAGTGGGACGCAATCAGCCCCAGCATTTT.